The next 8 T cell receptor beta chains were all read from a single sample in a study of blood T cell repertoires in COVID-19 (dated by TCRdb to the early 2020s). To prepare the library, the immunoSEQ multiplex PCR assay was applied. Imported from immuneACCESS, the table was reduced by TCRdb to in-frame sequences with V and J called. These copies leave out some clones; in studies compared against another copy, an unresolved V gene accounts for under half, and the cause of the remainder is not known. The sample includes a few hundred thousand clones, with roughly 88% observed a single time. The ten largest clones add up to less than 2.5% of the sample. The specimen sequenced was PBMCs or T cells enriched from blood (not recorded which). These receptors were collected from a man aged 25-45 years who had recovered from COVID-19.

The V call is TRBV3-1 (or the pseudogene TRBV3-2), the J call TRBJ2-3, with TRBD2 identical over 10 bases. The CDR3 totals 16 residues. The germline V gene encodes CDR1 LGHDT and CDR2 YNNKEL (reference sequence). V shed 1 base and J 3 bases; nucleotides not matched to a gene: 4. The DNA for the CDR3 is TGTGCCAGCAGCCAAGCGAGCGGGGGGGGGACAGATACGCAGTATTTT. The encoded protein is CASSQASGGGTDTQYF.

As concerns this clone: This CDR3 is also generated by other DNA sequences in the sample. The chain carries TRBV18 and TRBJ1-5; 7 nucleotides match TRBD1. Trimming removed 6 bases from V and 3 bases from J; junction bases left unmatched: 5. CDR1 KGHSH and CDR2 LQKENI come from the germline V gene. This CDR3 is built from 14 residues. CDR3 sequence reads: CASSPGTANQPQHF. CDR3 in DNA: TGTGCCAGCTCCCCTGGGACAGCCAATCAGCCCCAGCATTTT.

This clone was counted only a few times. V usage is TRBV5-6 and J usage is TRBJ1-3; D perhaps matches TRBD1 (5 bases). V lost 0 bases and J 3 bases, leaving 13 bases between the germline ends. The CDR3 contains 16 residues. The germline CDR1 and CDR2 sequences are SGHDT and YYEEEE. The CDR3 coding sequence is TGTGCCAGCAGCTTGGGGGGCAGGGCTTTTGGAAACACCATATATTTT. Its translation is CASSLGGRAFGNTIYF.

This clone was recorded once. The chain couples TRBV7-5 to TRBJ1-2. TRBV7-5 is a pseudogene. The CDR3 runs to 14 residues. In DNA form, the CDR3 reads TGTGCCAGAAGCTTAGCAGCGGGGTACTATGGCTACACCTTC. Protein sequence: CARSLAAGYYGYTF.

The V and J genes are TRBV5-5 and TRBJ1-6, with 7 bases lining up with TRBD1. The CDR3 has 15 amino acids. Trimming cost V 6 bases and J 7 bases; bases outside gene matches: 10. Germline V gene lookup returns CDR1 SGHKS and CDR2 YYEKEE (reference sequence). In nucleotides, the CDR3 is TGTGCCAGCAAGCCGACGGGACAGCCGAATTCACCCCTCCACTTT. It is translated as CASKPTGQPNSPLHF. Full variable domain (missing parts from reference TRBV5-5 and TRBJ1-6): DAGVTQSPTHLIKTRGQQVTLRCSPISGHKSVSWYQQVLGQGPQFIFQYYEKEERGRGNFPDRFSARQFPNYSSELNVNALLLGDSALYLCASKPTGQPNSPLHFGNGTRLTVT.

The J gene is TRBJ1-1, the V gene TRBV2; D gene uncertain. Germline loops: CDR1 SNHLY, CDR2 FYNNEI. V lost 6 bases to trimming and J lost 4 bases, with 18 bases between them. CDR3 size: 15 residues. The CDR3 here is CASRKQELEGTEAFF. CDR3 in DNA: TGTGCCAGCAGAAAGCAAGAGTTGGAGGGCACTGAAGCTTTCTTT.

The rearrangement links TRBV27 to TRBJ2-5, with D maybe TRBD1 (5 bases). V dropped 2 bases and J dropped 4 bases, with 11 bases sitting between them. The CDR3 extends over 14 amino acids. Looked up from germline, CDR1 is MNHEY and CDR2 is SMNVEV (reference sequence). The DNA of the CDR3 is TGTGCCAGCAGTTTACCAGGGAAAGGAGAGACCCAGTACTTC. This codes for CASSLPGKGETQYF.

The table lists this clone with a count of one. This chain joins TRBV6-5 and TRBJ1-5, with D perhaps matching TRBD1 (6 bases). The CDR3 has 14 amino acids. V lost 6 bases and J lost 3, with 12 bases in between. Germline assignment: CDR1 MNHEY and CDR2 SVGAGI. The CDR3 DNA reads TGTGCCAGCAGCTCGACAGGACCCAATCAGCCCCAGCATTTT. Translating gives CASSSTGPNQPQHF.